The sequence of this T cell receptor (beta chain) was determined in a study of blood T cell repertoires in COVID-19. Overall study context: Sources were T cells, B-cell-depleted T cells, or PBMCs; the material itself was cDNA or gDNA.

V lost 4 bases and J lost 0, with 15 bases in between. The germline CDR1 and CDR2 sequences are KGHDR and SFDVKD. CDR3 length: 17 residues. TCRdb keeps only in-frame clones here, not all; method: immunoSEQ multiplex PCR. The sample lists 470,000 or so clones; over 75% were seen once. The clonotype originates from a human donor in a cohort sampled during active COVID-19. The chain recombines TRBV24-1 with TRBJ2-1; D is possibly TRBD2 (5 bases). Sequenced: peripheral blood. In DNA form, the CDR3 reads TGTGCCACCAGTGAATCCCGACGGGGAAGCTCCTACAATGAGCAGTTCTTC. Translated: CATSESRRGSSYNEQFF.